The 27 T cell receptor beta chains in this list originate from one sample, sequenced in a study of CD8+CD57+ T cells in acquired aplastic anemia. In patients chosen for sequencing, flow cytometry had shown CD8+CD57+ cell expansion. Profiling of TCR beta VDJ combinations and CDR3 sequences used genomic DNA as template. TCRdb reanalysed the reads using MiXCR and keeps one entry per CDR3 protein. The sample lists about 150,000 distinct CDR3 sequences; 52% were seen once. Sequencing was done on a sample of sorted CD4+, CD8+, or CD8+CD57+ T cells (not recorded which) from PBMCs. Source of these receptors: a human donor with aplastic anemia.

This clonotype came up many times. CDR3 sequence reads: CASSIRDYTGELFF. In DNA form, the CDR3 reads TGTGCCAGCAGTATCCGGGACTACACCGGGGAGCTGTTTTTT. V usage is TRBV6-6 and J usage is TRBJ2-2, with D perhaps matching TRBD2 (6 bases). Trimming removed 5 bases from V and 3 bases from J, with 10 bases in between. The CDR3 is made up of 14 amino acids. From germline, CDR1 is MNHNY and CDR2 SVGAGI (reference sequence).

V usage is TRBV7-2 and J usage is TRBJ2-2; 10 bases are a match to TRBD1. CDR1 is SGHTA, CDR2 FQGNSA, per germline. The CDR3 consists of 12 residues. Unmatched junction bases numbered 5, after V lost 3 bases and J lost 16 bases. The CDR3: CASSLGTGEEFF. The DNA for the CDR3 is TGTGCCAGCAGCTTGGGGACAGGGGAAGAGTTTTTT. Drawing the rest from reference TRBV7-2 and TRBJ2-2, the complete variable domain is GAGVSQSPSNKVTEKGKDVELRCDPISGHTALYWYRQSLGQGLEFLIYFQGNSAPDKSGLPSDRFSAERTGGSVSTLTIQRTQQEDSAVYLCASSLGTGEEFFGEGSRLTVL.

This rearrangement joins TRBV24-1 to TRBJ2-7, with D tentatively TRBD1 or TRBD2 (5 bases each). This CDR3 has 16 amino acids. Trimming stripped 3 bases from V and 6 bases from J, with 20 bases between. Looked up from germline, CDR1 is KGHDR and CDR2 is SFDVKD. The CDR3 DNA reads as TGTGCCACCAGTGATACTTTCACCGGGACGGGTAGCGAGCAGTACTTC. It yields the protein CATSDTFTGTGSEQYF.

The chain joins TRBV19 to TRBJ2-7; TRBD1 agrees at 10 bases. The CDR3 is made up of 13 amino acids. Germline V CDR1 and CDR2: LNHDA, SQIVND (reference sequence). V was pared by 5 bases and J by 3 bases, with 1 base of the junction left unmatched. CDR3 nucleotides: TGTGCCAGTAGTTGGACAGGGGGCTACGAGCAGTACTTC. It is translated as CASSWTGGYEQYF.

About this clonotype itself: Since no conserved phenylalanine or tryptophan closes the CDR3, a read error is the likely cause. This chain joins TRBV10-3 and TRBJ1-2, with D maybe TRBD1 (5 bases). The CDR3 is 14 amino acids. V was clipped by 10 bases and J by 4 bases, with 19 bases between them. Germline values: CDR1 ENHRY, CDR2 SYGVKD. The chain's CDR3 is CASRRPGRSYGYTL. The CDR3 region has the DNA TGTGCCAGCAGGAGACCGGGACGCAGCTATGGCTACACCCTC.

For this clonotype: A read error may produce the germline difference seen at one junction end. The rearrangement joins TRBV10-3 to TRBJ1-2; no firm D call. The CDR3 sequence is 17 residues long. In germline, CDR1 is ENHRY, CDR2 SYGVKD. CDR3 amino acids: CASSEWGDPLFNYGYTF. The CDR3 DNA reads TGTGCCAGCAGTGAATGGGGTGATCCGCTGTTTAACTATGGCTACACCTTC.

The chain has TRBV29-1 and TRBJ1-1, with a possible D match to TRBD1 (5 bases). Germline CDR1 reads SQVTM; CDR2 reads ANQGSEA. Deletions cut 6 bases from V and 7 bases from J, with 24 bases between. The CDR3 totals 15 residues. CDR3 DNA sequence: TGCAGCGTCTCATCGAAAGGAGCAGGGCGGGTTGAAGCTTTCTTT. Translation: CSVSSKGAGRVEAFF.

The genes are TRBV29-1 and TRBJ2-1; D may be TRBD2 (5 bases). This CDR3 is 14 amino acids long. Trimming took 4 bases from V and 4 from J, leaving 14 bases between them. Germline V gene sequence: CDR1 SQVTM, CDR2 ANQGSEA. The CDR3 coding sequence is TGCAGCGTTGTACAGCTGCCGGGGTACAATGAGCAGTTCTTC. This sequence encodes CSVVQLPGYNEQFF.

Ten or more counts support this clonotype. The V call is TRBV6-1, the J call TRBJ2-7; D tentatively reads TRBD1 or TRBD2 (5 bases each). The germline V gene encodes CDR1 MNHNS and CDR2 SASEGT. CDR3 length: 12 residues. Trimming removed 7 bases from V and 2 bases from J, with 9 bases in between. The CDR3: CASMGPPYEQYF. CDR3 sequence (DNA): TGTGCCAGCATGGGACCGCCCTACGAGCAGTACTTC.

This clonotype showed up many times. This chain connects TRBV2 to TRBJ1-1; D is undetermined. Between the trimmed V and J ends, which lost 2 bases and 7 bases, there was a span of 14 bases. Germline assignment: CDR1 SNHLY and CDR2 FYNNEI. This CDR3 region has 14 residues. CDR3 protein: CASSERSTRREAFF. The CDR3 nucleotides read TGTGCCAGCAGTGAACGCAGCACCAGGCGTGAAGCTTTCTTT.

This clonotype was seen a single time. Since a much larger clone is just one base distant, this may be a read error. This chain uses TRBV11-1 with TRBJ2-2; 7 nucleotides agree with TRBD1. Germline CDR1 reads SGHAT; CDR2 reads FQDESV (reference sequence). CDR3 size: 17 residues. Here the CDR3 DNA reads TGTGCCAGCAGCCCCTATCGAGAGACAGGGAACGCCGGGGAGCTGTTTTTT. It is translated as CASSPYRETGNAGELFF.

The chain recombines TRBV11-2 with TRBJ2-3, with D perhaps given as TRBD1 or TRBD2 (6 bases each). V gave up 5 bases and J gave up 2 bases, with 23 bases separating them. Looked up from germline, CDR1 is SGHAT and CDR2 is FQNNGV. The CDR3 is made up of 18 amino acids. CDR3 DNA: TGTGCCAGCAGCACCGAGGGGGGACATCGGTTGGCCACAGATACGCAGTATTTT. It translates to CASSTEGGHRLATDTQYF.

The chain is built from TRBV6-4 and TRBJ1-3, with D possibly TRBD1 on 5 matching bases. The CDR3 length is 16 residues. Germline CDR1 reads MRHNA; CDR2 reads SNTAGT. V was cut by 11 bases and J by 0 bases, with 20 bases left in between. DNA for the CDR3: TGTGCCCCCTCTGGGGATAAGGGGACCTCTGGAAACACCATATATTTT. It encodes CAPSGDKGTSGNTIYF.

As regards this clonotype: A junction end diverges from the germline sequence, so it may reflect a read error. The chain is built from TRBV3-1 and TRBJ2-1; 10 bases align to TRBD2. The V gene's germline CDR1 is LGHDT and CDR2 YNNKEL (reference sequence). CDR3 length: 16 amino acids. CDR3 sequence reads: CASSQLAGVLYDEQFF. The CDR3 region has the DNA TGTGCCAGCAGCCAACTAGCGGGGGTCCTCTACGATGAGCAGTTCTTC.

The chain combines TRBV5-4 with TRBJ2-7; tentatively, D is TRBD2 (5 bases). Germline CDR1 is SGHNT and CDR2 is YYREEE (reference sequence). This CDR3 has 15 residues. Trimming removed 4 bases at V and 0 bases at J, with 14 bases between. This chain's CDR3 is CASSESAGSSYEQYF. The CDR3 DNA reads as TGTGCCAGCAGCGAGTCCGCTGGGAGCTCCTACGAGCAGTACTTC.

This clonotype was observed many times. The chain joins TRBV9 to TRBJ2-3, with D tentatively TRBD1 or TRBD2 (6 bases each). CDR1 is SGDLS and CDR2 is YYNGEE in the germline V gene. The CDR3 covers 15 residues. The V gene lost 3 bases and the J gene lost 10 bases, with 21 bases spanning the gap. The chain's CDR3 is CASSGGADDFEAQYF. The DNA for the CDR3 is TGTGCCAGCAGCGGGGGGGCAGACGATTTTGAAGCGCAGTATTTT.

The V gene is TRBV2, the J gene TRBJ1-1; D might be TRBD1 (5 bases). There are 11 residues in the CDR3. The germline gives CDR1 SNHLY, CDR2 FYNNEI. V was trimmed by 6 bases and J by 6 bases, leaving 8 bases between them. CDR3 residues: CASREGPEAFF. CDR3 nucleotide sequence: TGTGCCAGCAGAGAGGGACCTGAAGCTTTCTTT.

Notes on this clonotype: This may come from a read error, since a much larger clone is one base off. In nucleotides, the CDR3 is TGTGCCAGCAGCCTACGGGACAGGGTCTATGGCTACGCCTTC. The encoded protein is CASSLRDRVYGYAF. The J gene is TRBJ1-2, the V gene TRBV6-1, with TRBD1 identical over 9 bases. The germline V gene has CDR1 MNHNS and CDR2 SASEGT. CDR3 length: 14 amino acids.

This chain joins TRBV25-1 and TRBJ2-6; D ambiguous. The CDR3 consists of 16 residues. V was pared by 2 bases and J by 0 bases, with 8 bases between. Germline loops: CDR1 MGHDK, CDR2 SYGVNS. The CDR3 DNA follows: TGTGCCAGCAGTGAAATATCAGTCTCTGGGGCCAACGTCCTGACTTTC. Translating gives CASSEISVSGANVLTF.

This chain uses TRBV20-1 with TRBJ1-2, with a weak D call TRBD1 (5 bases). The CDR3 sequence is 12 residues long. CDR1 and CDR2 (germline): DFQATT, SNEGSKA (reference sequence). V was clipped by 6 bases and J by 6 bases, with 14 bases between them. CDR3 coding DNA: TGCAGTGCCACGAACCAAGGGGATGGCTACACCTTC. This encodes CSATNQGDGYTF.

The chain recombines TRBV24-1 with TRBJ2-7; possibly TRBD1 or TRBD2 for D (5 bases each). V was trimmed by 3 bases and J by 6 bases, leaving 17 bases between them. This CDR3 region has 15 residues. The germline V gene has CDR1 KGHDR and CDR2 SFDVKD. The chain's CDR3 is CATSDRNTRDGEQYF. The CDR3 nucleotides are TGTGCCACCAGTGATCGAAACACCCGGGACGGCGAGCAGTACTTC.

This clonotype has more than one count but fewer than ten. V gene TRBV9 combines with J gene TRBJ2-3; D unclear. Germline lookup yields CDR1 SGDLS and CDR2 YYNGEE. The CDR3 sequence is 14 residues long. The V gene lost 0 bases and the J gene lost 0 bases, with 5 bases spanning the gap. The CDR3 is CASSVESSTDTQYF. DNA of the CDR3: TGTGCCAGCAGCGTAGAGTCTAGCACAGATACGCAGTATTTT.

V usage is TRBV29-1 and J usage is TRBJ1-1, with TRBD1 as a possible D gene (6 bases). V lost 3 bases, J lost 4 bases, and 12 bases lay in between. This CDR3 spans 13 amino acids. The germline V gene has CDR1 SQVTM and CDR2 ANQGSEA. The chain's CDR3 is CSVDWGAGTEAFF. The CDR3 DNA is TGCAGCGTTGACTGGGGGGCCGGCACTGAAGCTTTCTTT.

For this clonotype: Relative to the germline gene, one junction end is altered; a read error may explain this. This chain joins TRBV10-3 and TRBJ2-1; 9 bases are shared with TRBD1. The CDR3 totals 15 residues. CDR1 and CDR2 (germline): ENHRY, SYGVKD. As DNA, the CDR3 is TGTGCAATCAGTGCTGGACAGGGGTCCGGTCGGGAGCAGTTCTTC. Translating gives CAISAGQGSGREQFF.

The chain recombines TRBV24-1 with TRBJ2-5, with D uncertain. The germline CDR1 and CDR2 sequences are KGHDR and SFDVKD. The CDR3 spans 14 residues. V was clipped by 5 bases and J by 3 bases, with 12 bases between them. The CDR3 sequence: CATSGRDPKETQYF. The CDR3 DNA sequence: TGTGCCACCAGTGGTAGAGATCCTAAAGAGACCCAGTACTTC.

The rearrangement uses TRBV5-8 and TRBJ2-5, with 9 positions matching TRBD1. V gave up 5 bases and J gave up 4 bases; unmatched junction bases: 12. In germline, CDR1 is SGHTS, CDR2 YDEGEE. The CDR3 loop spans 16 amino acids. CDR3 nucleotides: TGTGCCAGCAGTTTGCTCCATACAGGGGGCATAGAGACCCAGTACTTC. The encoded protein is CASSLLHTGGIETQYF.

This clonotype was detected many times. The chain carries TRBV28 and TRBJ2-7, with 8 bases fitting TRBD1. The CDR3 has 15 amino acids. Germline lookup yields CDR1 MDHEN and CDR2 SYDVKM. Losses at the gene ends were 4 bases for V and 4 bases for J; bases not matched to a gene: 9. The CDR3 bases are TGTGCCAGCAGTTCTCTACTCGGACAGGGATACGAGCAGTACTTC. Amino acid sequence: CASSSLLGQGYEQYF.